The source of this TCR beta chain is a study of blood T cell repertoires in COVID-19. Germline-derived CDR1 and CDR2 are SGHAT and FQNNGV. V shed 5 bases and J 6 bases; nucleotides not matched to a gene: 5. The CDR3 runs to 13 residues. Sequenced by immunoSEQ multiplex PCR; TCRdb stores in-frame clones only, minus some. The sample includes about 430,000 clones, 70% to 90% of them seen just once. This receptor was identified in a man younger than 30 with COVID-19, enrolled during active disease. Sequenced material: peripheral blood. The chain joins TRBV11-2 to TRBJ2-5, with 8 bases aligning to TRBD2. The DNA for the CDR3 is TGTGCCAGCAGCCCCGGGGGGGAGAAGACCCAGTACTTC. Its protein product is CASSPGGEKTQYF.